Listed below are T cell receptor beta chains from one sample, sequenced in a study of Graves' ophthalmopathy and Graves' hyperthyroidism. Each CDR3 protein is one row after TCRdb ran MiXCR on the multiplex PCR reads. This table holds about 600,000 distinct CDR3 sequences, roughly 40% found once. Input material: peripheral blood or thyroid tissue (not recorded which). These receptors were taken from an adult man with Graves' hyperthyroidism. Each CDR3 is given with its conserved first and last residue. D genes are given only for firm matches. The size of a clone is reported for some rows only, either as once, few or many, or as a class for expanded clones.

v_gene,j_gene,abundance,d_gene,CDR3aa,CDR3nt
TRBV12-1,TRBJ1-2,few,.,CASSFYRNVNYGYTF,TGTGCCAGCAGCTTTTACAGGAATGTTAACTATGGCTACACCTTC
TRBV5-4,TRBJ1-5,many,.,CASSLNGNQPQHF,TGTGCCAGCAGCTTAAATGGCAATCAGCCCCAGCATTTT
TRBV7-2,TRBJ2-5,many,TRBD2,CASSSGVQETQYF,TGTGCCAGCAGCAGCGGGGTCCAAGAGACCCAGTACTTC
TRBV7-2,TRBJ2-7,.,TRBD2,CASSSRRGGEQYF,TGTGCCAGCAGCTCCCGTCGGGGGGGCGAGCAGTACTTC
TRBV6-5,TRBJ2-5,.,.,CASSHWGTKETQYF,TGTGCCAGCAGTCACTGGGGGACGAAAGAGACCCAGTACTTC
TRBV20-1,TRBJ1-2,few,TRBD1,CSAREPDRGSGYTF,TGCAGTGCTAGAGAGCCGGACAGGGGGTCTGGCTACACCTTC
TRBV28,TRBJ1-2,few,.,CASRTTAAYGYTF,TGTGCCAGCAGGACGACGGCTGCCTATGGCTACACCTTC
TRBV7-9,TRBJ1-5,.,.,CASSLTGTSQPQHF,TGTGCCAGCAGCTTGACCGGGACTTCTCAGCCCCAGCATTTT
TRBV20-1,TRBJ1-2,many,.,CSARVPGNYGYTF,TGCAGTGCTAGAGTACCAGGGAACTATGGCTACACCTTC
TRBV12-3/TRBV12-4,TRBJ2-2,many,.,CASRGSAGELFF,TGTGCCAGCAGGGGATCGGCGGGGGAGCTGTTTTTT
TRBV27,TRBJ2-6,few,TRBD1,CASSLYRQGTGANVLTF,TGTGCCAGCAGTTTATATAGACAGGGTACTGGGGCCAACGTCCTGACTTTC
TRBV7-2,TRBJ2-7,.,TRBD2,CASSQVRTSGRNEQYF,TGCGCCAGCAGCCAAGTCAGGACTAGCGGGAGAAATGAGCAGTACTTC
TRBV24-1,TRBJ2-3,.,TRBD2,CATSDLGLAGEQDTQYF,TGTGCCACCAGTGATTTAGGACTAGCGGGAGAACAAGATACGCAGTATTTT
TRBV12-3/TRBV12-4,TRBJ1-1,few,.,CASSLGAGALEAFF,TGTGCCAGCAGTTTAGGCGCAGGGGCCCTTGAAGCTTTCTTT
TRBV20-1,TRBJ2-5,many,TRBD2,CSARDHGGGRETQYF,TGCAGTGCTAGAGATCACGGGGGGGGCAGGGAGACCCAGTACTTC
TRBV4-1,TRBJ2-7,.,.,CASSRSTWTEAYEQYF,TGTGCCAGCAGCCGTAGTACCTGGACTGAAGCCTACGAGCAGTACTTC
TRBV20-1,TRBJ2-1,.,.,CSARDGGGNEQFF,TGCAGTGCTAGGGACGGTGGGGGGAATGAGCAGTTCTTC
TRBV29-1,TRBJ2-3,.,.,CSASPGRTDTQYF,TGCAGCGCGTCCCCTGGAAGGACAGATACGCAGTATTTT
TRBV7-2,TRBJ2-7,many,.,CASSLEGTLLYEQYF,TGTGCCAGCAGCTTAGAGGGGACATTACTCTACGAGCAGTACTTC
TRBV5-5,TRBJ2-7,many,TRBD1,CASSTDRVYEQYF,TGTGCCAGCAGCACGGACAGGGTCTACGAGCAGTACTTC